This TCR beta chain was retrieved from a study of regulatory T cells in long-lasting Graves disease. CDR3 regions were amplified by Arm-PCR using iRepertoire HTBI primers to build TCR beta libraries. Authors' processing steps: Samples jointly harbored 55 to 75 TRBV and over 11 TRBJ segments. MiXCR was run by TCRdb on the multiplex PCR reads, yielding one entry per CDR3 protein. The V and J calls were not made by the authors but by TCRdb's processing. The data hold roughly 500,000 distinct CDR3 sequences, with less than 25% observed a single time. Germline V gene data show CDR1 as MNHNS and CDR2 as SASEGT. V was clipped by 5 bases and J by 2 bases; unmatched bases: 15. The CDR3 runs 19 residues. Time point described: persistent/refractory GD, antithyroid drugs over 5 years with positive TRAb. The TCR library was made from RNA extracted from PBMCs. An endocrinology department located in Xi'an, China, was where the patients came from.

This specimen consisted of peripheral blood mononuclear cells (PBMCs), obtained when the disease was refractory, from a patient treated with antithyroid drugs. The chain combines TRBV6-1 with TRBJ2-5; 12 nucleotides line up with TRBD2. The receptor comes from a female donor with Graves disease. The CDR3 DNA reads TGTGCCAGCAGTAGGTGGGCTAGCGGGAGGGCCGGGGCTCAAGAGACCCAGTACTTC. It encodes CASSRWASGRAGAQETQYF.